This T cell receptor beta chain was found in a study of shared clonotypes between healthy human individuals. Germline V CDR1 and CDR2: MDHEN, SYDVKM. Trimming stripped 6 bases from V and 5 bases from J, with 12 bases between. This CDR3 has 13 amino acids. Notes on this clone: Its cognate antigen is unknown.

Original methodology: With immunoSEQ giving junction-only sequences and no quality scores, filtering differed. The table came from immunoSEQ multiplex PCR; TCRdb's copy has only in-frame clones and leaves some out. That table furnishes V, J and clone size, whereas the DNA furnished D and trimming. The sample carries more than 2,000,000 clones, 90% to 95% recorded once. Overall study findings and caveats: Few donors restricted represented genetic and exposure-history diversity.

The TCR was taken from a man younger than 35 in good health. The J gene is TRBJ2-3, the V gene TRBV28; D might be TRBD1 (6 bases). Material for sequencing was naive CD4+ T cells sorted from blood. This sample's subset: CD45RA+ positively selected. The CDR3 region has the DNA TGTGCCAGCAGAGGGACATTAAGAGATACGCAGTATTTT. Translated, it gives CASRGTLRDTQYF. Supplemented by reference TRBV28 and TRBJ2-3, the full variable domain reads DVKVTQSSRYLVKRTGEKVFLECVQDMDHENMFWYRQDPGLGLRLIYFSYDVKMKEKGDIPEGYSVSREKKERFSLILESASTNQTSMYLCASRGTLRDTQYFGPGTRLTVL.